The 32 T cell receptor beta chains presented below share a single source sample, sequenced in a study of T-cell reconstitution after alpha-beta-depleted transplantation in children. The authors prepared the TCRbeta library with unique molecular identifiers. TCRdb processed the PCR reads anew with MiXCR; each CDR3 protein has one entry. The sample lists some 550,000 distinct CDR3 sequences; 15% to 20% were seen once. The starting material was PBMCs from the stem cell graft donor, obtained from the stem cell graft. These receptors were taken from a human donor who donated a stem cell graft to a child with acute lymphoblastic leukemia.

The CDR3 sequence is CASSLTEAQQYF. The CDR3, as DNA: TGTGCCAGCAGCTTAACGGAAGCTCAGCAGTACTTC. J is TRBJ2-7 and V is TRBV7-6; D gene unclear. CDR1 is SGHVS, CDR2 FNYEAQ, per germline. The V end was cut by 2 bases, the J end by 8 bases, with 10 bases between. This CDR3 comprises 12 residues.

This clonotype came up once. The V gene is TRBV5-5, the J gene TRBJ1-1; the D gene is possibly TRBD1 (5 bases). This CDR3 region has 16 residues. Germline values: CDR1 SGHKS, CDR2 YYEKEE (reference sequence). V was shortened by 0 bases and J by 7 bases, with 19 bases between the two germline ends. CDR3 amino acids: CASSLAGGMYTNEAFF. CDR3 DNA: TGTGCCAGCAGCTTGGCGGGGGGGATGTACACCAATGAAGCTTTCTTT.

The chain recombines TRBV19 with TRBJ1-1; 8 nucleotides line up with TRBD1. V gave up 6 bases and J gave up 7 bases; unmatched junction bases: 7. This CDR3 is built from 13 residues. Looked up from germline, CDR1 is LNHDA and CDR2 is SQIVND (reference sequence). The CDR3: CASSLTGVDEAFF. In nucleotides, the CDR3 is TGTGCCAGTAGCTTGACAGGGGTTGATGAAGCTTTCTTT. The full variable domain, its missing parts supplied by reference TRBV19 and TRBJ1-1, is DGGITQSPKYLFRKEGQNVTLSCEQNLNHDAMYWYRQDPGQGLRLIYYSQIVNDFQKGDIAEGYSVSREKKESFPLTVTSAQKNPTAFYLCASSLTGVDEAFFGQGTRLTVV.

The chain recombines TRBV25-1 with TRBJ1-3; 7 bases line up with TRBD1. The CDR3 is 18 residues long. Germline V gene data show CDR1 as MGHDK and CDR2 as SYGVNS. J lost 0 bases, V lost 0 bases, and 8 bases had no gene match. CDR3 in amino acids: CASSEYGTVEFSGNTIYF. CDR3 bases: TGTGCCAGCAGTGAATACGGGACAGTTGAATTCTCTGGAAACACCATATATTTT.

Points on this clonotype: One junction end disagrees with the germline gene, perhaps due to a read error. The chain joins TRBV3-1 to TRBJ1-5, with no clear D. This CDR3 contains 15 residues. Germline CDR1 LGHDT, CDR2 YNNKEL (reference sequence). The CDR3 bases are TGTGCCAGCTGCCAAGCCCCCGGTTATCTATCGCCCCAGCATTTT. As protein: CASCQAPGYLSPQHF.

The rearrangement links TRBV23-1 to TRBJ1-5; D is uncertain. TRBV23-1 is flagged as an ORF with uncertain function. With 0 bases removed from V and 2 bases from J, the gap between germline ends came to 8 bases. This CDR3 has 15 residues. The CDR3 is CASSQSQRCNQPQHF. The CDR3 DNA sequence: TGCGCCAGCAGTCAATCGCAAAGGTGCAATCAGCCCCAGCATTTT.

This sequence joins TRBV27 and TRBJ2-1, with TRBD2 identical over 13 bases. V shed 4 bases, J shed 2 bases, and the junction held 2 bases outside the gene matches. Looked up from germline, CDR1 is MNHEY and CDR2 is SMNVEV (reference sequence). The CDR3 covers 16 residues. The chain's CDR3 is CASSYGTSGTYNEQFF. The CDR3 DNA reads as TGTGCCAGCAGTTACGGGACTAGCGGGACCTACAATGAGCAGTTCTTC.

The chain has TRBV2 and TRBJ2-1; TRBD2 is a possible D gene (8 bases). The CDR3 totals 17 residues. V lost 6 bases, J lost 10 bases, and 28 bases lay in between. Germline V gene lookup returns CDR1 SNHLY and CDR2 FYNNEI. CDR3 coding DNA: TGTGCCAGCAGAGGCACAGGGGAGAGTAGCGGGAAAGGCGAGCAGTTCTTC. This codes for CASRGTGESSGKGEQFF.

This clonotype was seen more than once but under ten times. The rearrangement joins TRBV5-1 to TRBJ1-5; 7 bases match TRBD1. Germline V gene data show CDR1 as SGHRS and CDR2 as YFSETQ. CDR3 length: 18 residues. V lost 10 bases, J lost 0 bases, and 19 bases stayed unmatched. The DNA of the CDR3 is TGCGCCGGGTCGGAGCGCCAAGGGGGCCTCTATAGCAATCAGCCCCAGCATTTT. Its protein product is CAGSERQGGLYSNQPQHF.

The rearrangement uses TRBV6-1 and TRBJ2-7, with 7 nucleotides matching TRBD1. Germline CDR1 and CDR2: MNHNS and SASEGT. The CDR3 is made up of 15 amino acids. The junction had 11 bases not matched to a gene; V was cut back by 5 bases and J by 4 bases. The CDR3, as DNA: TGTGCCAGCAGTCCGACAGGGTTCTGGAATTACGAGCAGTACTTC. This translates into CASSPTGFWNYEQYF.

This clonotype was picked up a small number of times. The chain links TRBV4-1 to TRBJ2-3, with D perhaps being TRBD1 or TRBD2 (6 bases each). This CDR3 has 18 residues. V lost 3 bases to trimming and J lost 1 base, with 20 bases between them. CDR1 is MGHRA and CDR2 is YSYEKL in the germline V gene. The CDR3 region is CASSHFQQAGTRTDTQYF. In DNA form, the CDR3 reads TGCGCCAGCAGCCACTTCCAACAGGCGGGGACACGCACAGATACGCAGTATTTT.

In DNA form, the CDR3 reads TGTGCCAGCAGCTCAGGGGACAGGGCCCTAACCAAAAACATTCAGTACTTC. As protein: CASSSGDRALTKNIQYF. The chain recombines TRBV7-9 with TRBJ2-4, with TRBD1 matching over 9 bases. J was trimmed by 2 bases and V by 4 bases; bases with no gene match: 9. The CDR3 consists of 17 residues. Germline values: CDR1 SEHNR, CDR2 FQNEAQ (reference sequence). Based on the CDR3 plus reference TRBV7-9 and TRBJ2-4, the full variable domain is DTGVSQNPRHKITKRGQNVTFRCDPISEHNRLYWYRQTLGQGPEFLTYFQNEAQLEKSRLLSDRFSAERPKGSFSTLEIQRTEQGDSAMYLCASSSGDRALTKNIQYFGAGTRLSVL.

This rearrangement joins TRBV7-9 to TRBJ1-2; 7 bases are a match to TRBD1. Germline CDR1 reads SEHNR; CDR2 reads FQNEAQ (reference sequence). The CDR3 has 15 amino acids. Trimming took 4 bases from V and 3 from J; bases not matched to a gene: 8. This CDR3 reads CASSSSRDRDYGYTF. The CDR3 DNA sequence: TGTGCCAGCAGCTCCTCCCGAGACAGGGACTATGGCTACACCTTC.

This chain links TRBV5-1 with TRBJ2-1; D may be TRBD2 (9 bases). This CDR3 has 15 amino acids. V was pared by 7 bases and J by 7 bases, with 21 bases between. Per germline, CDR1 SGHRS and CDR2 YFSETQ. CDR3 nucleotide sequence: TGCGCCAGCGGACAGGGACTAGCACCGGGGAATGAGCAGTTCTTC. The encoded protein is CASGQGLAPGNEQFF.

A few counts support this clonotype. The gene calls are TRBV13 and TRBJ2-5; 9 bases fit TRBD2. Trimming at V came to 2 bases and at J to 2 bases, leaving 3 bases not matched to a gene. Germline lookup yields CDR1 PRHDT and CDR2 FYEKMQ (reference sequence). CDR3 length: 15 residues. This chain's CDR3 is CASSLFAGGQETQYF. The CDR3 nucleotides are TGTGCCAGCAGCTTATTCGCGGGAGGGCAAGAGACCCAGTACTTC.

This clonotype was recorded a few times. The chain has TRBV5-1 and TRBJ2-1; TRBD2 agrees at 9 bases. There are 14 residues in the CDR3. V trimming: 7 bases; J trimming: 2 bases; junction bases outside the gene matches: 4. The germline V gene encodes CDR1 SGHRS and CDR2 YFSETQ. In DNA, the CDR3 is TGCGCCAGCGGTCTAGCGGGACCCTACAATGAGCAGTTCTTC. It yields the protein CASGLAGPYNEQFF.

The chain links TRBV9 to TRBJ2-3, with TRBD2 as a possible D gene (7 bases). The germline V gene has CDR1 SGDLS and CDR2 YYNGEE. This CDR3 contains 16 residues. Trimming removed 0 bases from V and 2 bases from J, with 13 bases in between. The CDR3: CASSVGTGRATDTQYF. In DNA form, the CDR3 reads TGTGCCAGCAGCGTAGGAACAGGGAGGGCCACAGATACGCAGTATTTT.

The chain employs TRBV29-1 and TRBJ2-4; D is ambiguous. The CDR3 runs 13 residues. The V end lost 4 bases, the J end lost 8 bases, and 15 bases lay between the germline ends. Germline lookup yields CDR1 SQVTM and CDR2 ANQGSEA. Here the CDR3 DNA reads TGCAGCGTTGTGTGGGATCCCTCGGACATTCAGTACTTC. Its translation is CSVVWDPSDIQYF. Full variable domain (missing parts from reference TRBV29-1 and TRBJ2-4): SAVISQKPSRDICQRGTSLTIQCQVDSQVTMMFWYRQQPGQSLTLIATANQGSEATYESGFVIDKFPISRPNLTFSTLTVSNMSPEDSSIYLCSVVWDPSDIQYFGAGTRLSVL.

In its sample, this clonotype was seen a few times. This sequence joins TRBV29-1 and TRBJ2-2; no firm D call. The CDR3 runs to 14 residues. CDR1 SQVTM and CDR2 ANQGSEA come from the germline V gene. V dropped 7 bases and J dropped 1 base, with 13 bases sitting between them. The CDR3 DNA is TGCAGCGCCGAAATTTGGGGGAACACCGGGGAGCTGTTTTTT. As protein: CSAEIWGNTGELFF.

This chain joins TRBV25-1 and TRBJ2-5, with unresolved D. Per germline, CDR1 MGHDK and CDR2 SYGVNS. This CDR3 region has 11 residues. Trimming removed 6 bases from V and 1 base from J, with 3 bases in between. CDR3 nucleotides: TGTGCCAGCAGGGTCCAAGAGACCCAGTACTTC. Its translation: CASRVQETQYF. The whole variable domain, filled in from reference TRBV25-1 and TRBJ2-5, reads EADIYQTPRYLVIGTGKKITLECSQTMGHDKMYWYQQDPGMELHLIHYSYGVNSTEKGDLSSESTVSRIRTEHFPLTLESARPSHTSQYLCASRVQETQYFGPGTRLLVL.

The chain uses TRBV12-3 or TRBV12-4 and TRBJ2-2; 9 nucleotides match TRBD1. V was clipped by 6 bases and J by 5 bases; unmatched bases: 13. The CDR3 runs to 17 residues. The CDR3 region is CASSPGTGRGGTGELFF. The CDR3 nucleotides are TGTGCCAGCAGCCCCGGGACAGGGAGGGGTGGGACCGGGGAGCTGTTTTTT.

This chain joins TRBV29-1 and TRBJ2-5; no clear D gene. The CDR3 covers 13 residues. Germline CDR1 reads SQVTM; CDR2 reads ANQGSEA. V was trimmed by 1 base and J by 2 bases, leaving 8 bases between them. The CDR3 region is CSVEGGLQETQYF. The CDR3 DNA reads TGCAGCGTTGAAGGCGGTCTGCAAGAGACCCAGTACTTC.

This chain joins TRBV7-8 and TRBJ2-2, with 7 bases that match TRBD1. This CDR3 has 16 amino acids. Unmatched junction bases numbered 10, after V lost 2 bases and J lost 7 bases. Germline values: CDR1 SGHVS, CDR2 FQNEAQ. The CDR3 is CASSLTDRFLHGELFF. The CDR3 region has the DNA TGTGCCAGCAGCTTAACGGACAGGTTTCTCCACGGGGAGCTGTTTTTT.

In this sample, this clonotype turned up a few times. V and J are TRBV7-9 and TRBJ2-3; the D gene is possibly TRBD2 (5 bases). Germline loops: CDR1 SEHNR, CDR2 FQNEAQ (reference sequence). V was shortened by 5 bases and J by 4 bases, with 22 bases between the two germline ends. The CDR3 runs 17 residues. The CDR3 DNA sequence: TGTGCCAGCAGCGTTAGGACTCAGATGAAAGGATCAGATACGCAGTATTTT. This translates into CASSVRTQMKGSDTQYF. The complete variable domain, with remaining parts taken from reference TRBV7-9 and TRBJ2-3, reads DTGVSQNPRHKITKRGQNVTFRCDPISEHNRLYWYRQTLGQGPEFLTYFQNEAQLEKSRLLSDRFSAERPKGSFSTLEIQRTEQGDSAMYLCASSVRTQMKGSDTQYFGPGTRLTVL.

This clonotype occurred a few times. The chain joins TRBV15 to TRBJ2-1; a weak D match, TRBD1 (6 bases). V lost 0 bases to trimming and J lost 0 bases, with 12 bases between them. The germline V gene encodes CDR1 LNHNV and CDR2 YYDKDF (reference sequence). There are 17 residues in the CDR3. The CDR3: CATSRDPWTASYNEQFF. In nucleotides, the CDR3 is TGTGCCACCAGCAGAGACCCGTGGACAGCCTCCTACAATGAGCAGTTCTTC.

The genes are TRBV5-1 and TRBJ2-5; 7 nucleotides line up with TRBD1. The J segment lost 2 bases and the V segment lost 2 bases, leaving 6 bases of the junction unmatched. The CDR3 runs 15 residues. Germline V CDR1 and CDR2: SGHRS, YFSETQ. The CDR3 here is CASSLQGTRQETQYF. CDR3 DNA sequence: TGCGCCAGCAGCTTACAGGGGACGCGACAAGAGACCCAGTACTTC.

The genes are TRBV12-3 or TRBV12-4 and TRBJ1-1; D ambiguous. There are 14 residues in the CDR3. V lost 0 bases and J 7 bases, leaving 12 bases between the germline ends. In nucleotides, the CDR3 is TGTGCCAGCAGTTTAGCGGGCGGGGTCGTTGAAGCTTTCTTT. Its translation: CASSLAGGVVEAFF.

The V and J genes are TRBV5-1 and TRBJ2-1; the D is unclear. This CDR3 has 12 residues. Trimming cost V 4 bases and J 12 bases, with 14 bases left between them. CDR1 is SGHRS, CDR2 YFSETQ, per germline. Written as DNA, the CDR3 is TGCGCCAGCAGCCTGGTCCGGGCTGGGCAGTTCTTC. Translated, it gives CASSLVRAGQFF.

The chain combines TRBV20-1 with TRBJ2-5; 7 bases match TRBD2. Unmatched junction bases numbered 7, after V lost 5 bases and J lost 7 bases. CDR3 length: 12 residues. From germline, CDR1 is DFQATT and CDR2 SNEGSKA (reference sequence). DNA for the CDR3: TGCAGTGCTCCATTTTGGGGGGGGACCCAGTACTTC. Translated, it gives CSAPFWGGTQYF.

The chain uses TRBV9 and TRBJ2-7; D is perhaps TRBD2 (5 bases). CDR1 SGDLS and CDR2 YYNGEE come from the germline V gene. CDR3 size: 14 residues. Trimming removed 2 bases from V and 4 bases from J, with 13 bases in between. The CDR3 reads CASSVDSAPYEQYF. The CDR3 DNA reads TGTGCCAGCAGCGTGGACTCAGCGCCTTACGAGCAGTACTTC. Together with reference TRBV9 and TRBJ2-7, the CDR3 gives the full variable domain: DSGVTQTPKHLITATGQRVTLRCSPRSGDLSVYWYQQSLDQGLQFLIQYYNGEERAKGNILERFSAQQFPDLHSELNLSSLELGDSALYFCASSVDSAPYEQYFGPGTRLTVT.

This clonotype turned up a few times. The V and J genes are TRBV20-1 and TRBJ1-4, with D possibly TRBD1 on 6 matching bases. V lost 4 bases and J 5 bases, leaving 14 bases between the germline ends. Per germline, CDR1 DFQATT and CDR2 SNEGSKA (reference sequence). The CDR3 is 14 residues long. The CDR3 coding sequence is TGCAGTGCTATAGACCCCGGGGGCAATGAAAAACTGTTTTTT. Protein sequence: CSAIDPGGNEKLFF.

The chain has TRBV12-3 or TRBV12-4 and TRBJ2-7; TRBD1 aligns across 9 bases. V was pared by 9 bases and J by 2 bases, with 5 bases of the junction left unmatched. This CDR3 contains 13 residues. The CDR3 nucleotides are TGTGCCAGTGCACAGGGGGCGCCCTACGAGCAGTACTTC. Translating it yields CASAQGAPYEQYF.